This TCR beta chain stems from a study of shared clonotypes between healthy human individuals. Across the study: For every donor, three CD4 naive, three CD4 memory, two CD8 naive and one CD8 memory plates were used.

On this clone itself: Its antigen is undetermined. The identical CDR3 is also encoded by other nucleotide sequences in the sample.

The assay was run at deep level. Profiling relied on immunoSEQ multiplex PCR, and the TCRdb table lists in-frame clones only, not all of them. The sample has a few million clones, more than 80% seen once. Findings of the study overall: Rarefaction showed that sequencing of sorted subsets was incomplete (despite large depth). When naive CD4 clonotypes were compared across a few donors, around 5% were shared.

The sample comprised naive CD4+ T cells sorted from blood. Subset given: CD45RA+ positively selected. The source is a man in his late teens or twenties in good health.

As DNA, the CDR3 is TGTGCCAGCAGCCCGAGCACAGATACGCAGTATTTT. This gives the protein CASSPSTDTQYF. The chain combines TRBV7-6 with TRBJ2-3; the D is unclear. The V gene lost 5 bases and the J gene lost 0 bases, with 3 bases spanning the gap. CDR1 and CDR2 from the germline V gene are SGHVS and FNYEAQ. The CDR3 sequence is 12 residues long.